The source of this T cell receptor (beta chain) is a study of vaccination effects on CD4 cells after COVID-19. Only in-frame clones appear in the TCRdb table, and some are missing; sequencing was by immunoSEQ multiplex PCR. The table includes more than 35,000 clones, about three fifths detected once. After expansion with viral peptide pools in the ViraFEST assay, antigen-specific CD4+ T cells were sequenced. Investigators separated out CD4+ T cells once around 11 days of culture had passed. Nucleocapsid antibodies were negative in the vaccine recipients, who had never had SARS-CoV-2 infection. As regards this clone: Its antigen is not known.

Trimming left V 0 bases short and J 1 base short, with 10 bases between. The CDR3 length is 16 residues. The V gene's germline CDR1 is ENHRY and CDR2 SYGVKD. This receptor was taken from a human donor who received a COVID-19 vaccine. The sequenced sample was CD4+ T cells from PBMCs cultured with HCoV-OC43 spike peptides, obtained before COVID-19 vaccination. Subset specified: HCoV-OC43 spike overlapping peptide pool stimulation. The chain is built from TRBV10-3 and TRBJ1-5; the D gene is possibly TRBD1 (5 bases). CDR3: CAISESGAGSNQPQHF. The CDR3 DNA follows: TGTGCCATCAGTGAGTCAGGGGCTGGGAGCAATCAGCCCCAGCATTTT.